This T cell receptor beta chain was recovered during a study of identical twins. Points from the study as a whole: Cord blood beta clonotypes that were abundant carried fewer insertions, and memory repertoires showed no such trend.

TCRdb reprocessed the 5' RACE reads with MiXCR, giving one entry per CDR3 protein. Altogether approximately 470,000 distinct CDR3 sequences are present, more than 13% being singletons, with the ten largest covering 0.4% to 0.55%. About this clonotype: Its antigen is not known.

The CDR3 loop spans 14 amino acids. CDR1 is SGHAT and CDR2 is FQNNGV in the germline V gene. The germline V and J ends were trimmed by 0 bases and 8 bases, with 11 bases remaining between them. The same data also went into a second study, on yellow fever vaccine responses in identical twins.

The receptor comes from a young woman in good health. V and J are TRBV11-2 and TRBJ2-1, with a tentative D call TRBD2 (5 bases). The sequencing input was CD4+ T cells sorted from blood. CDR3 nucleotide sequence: TGTGCCAGCAGCTTAGACGGGTCCGGGGATGAGCAGTTCTTC. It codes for CASSLDGSGDEQFF.